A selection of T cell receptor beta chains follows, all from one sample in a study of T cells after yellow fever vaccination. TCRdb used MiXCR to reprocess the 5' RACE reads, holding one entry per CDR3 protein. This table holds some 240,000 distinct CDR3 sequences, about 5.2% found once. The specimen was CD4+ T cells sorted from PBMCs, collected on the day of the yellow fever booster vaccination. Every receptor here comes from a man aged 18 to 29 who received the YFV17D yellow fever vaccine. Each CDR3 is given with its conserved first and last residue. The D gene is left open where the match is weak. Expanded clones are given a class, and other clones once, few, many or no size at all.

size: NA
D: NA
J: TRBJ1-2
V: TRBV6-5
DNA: TGTGCCAGCAGTTACTCGAGTAGTAGCGGCTACACCTTC
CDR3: CASSYSSSSGYTF

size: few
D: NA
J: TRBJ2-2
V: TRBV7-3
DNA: TGTGCCAGCAGCGGGGACCCGGGAGCCGGGGAGCTGTTTTTT
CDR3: CASSGDPGAGELFF

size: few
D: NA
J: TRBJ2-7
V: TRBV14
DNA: TGTGCCAGCAGCCAAGGTCGTCCCGCCCTAACCTACGAGCAGTACTTC
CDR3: CASSQGRPALTYEQYF

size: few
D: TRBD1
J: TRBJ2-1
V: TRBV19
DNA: TGTGCCAGTAGCCAACAACAGGGGTTCGGGGAGCAGTTCTTC
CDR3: CASSQQQGFGEQFF

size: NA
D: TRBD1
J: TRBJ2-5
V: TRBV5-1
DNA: TGCGCCAGCAGCTTGGCCTTAGACAGGGGGGTCGGTGAGACCCAGTACTTC
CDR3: CASSLALDRGVGETQYF

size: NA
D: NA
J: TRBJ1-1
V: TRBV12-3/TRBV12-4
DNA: TGTGCCAGCAGTAATCCGGGACTCTCGAACACTGAAGCTTTCTTT
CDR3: CASSNPGLSNTEAFF

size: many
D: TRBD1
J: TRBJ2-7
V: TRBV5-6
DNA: TGTGCCAGCAGCATAATTACCGGGACAGGGCCCTACGAGCAGTACTTC
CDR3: CASSIITGTGPYEQYF

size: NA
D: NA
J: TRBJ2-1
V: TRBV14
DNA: TGTGCCAGCAGCCAAGCTCCCTCCCCAATACTGGAGGAGCAGTTCTTC
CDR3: CASSQAPSPILEEQFF

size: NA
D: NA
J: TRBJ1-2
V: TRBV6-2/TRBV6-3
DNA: TGTGCCAGCACCCCCGGCGTACCTTACTATGGCTACACCTTC
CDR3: CASTPGVPYYGYTF

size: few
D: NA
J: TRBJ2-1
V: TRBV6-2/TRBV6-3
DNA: TGTGCCAGTTACTTAAGGGGTGAGCAGTTCTTC
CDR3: CASYLRGEQFF

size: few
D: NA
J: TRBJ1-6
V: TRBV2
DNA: TGTGCCATTCTCAGGGGAGAGAGTTCACCCCTCCACTTT
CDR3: CAILRGESSPLHF

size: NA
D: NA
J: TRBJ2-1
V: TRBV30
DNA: TGTGCCTGGAGTAAGGCCAGGGGAAACATTCAGTTCTTC
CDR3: CAWSKARGNIQFF

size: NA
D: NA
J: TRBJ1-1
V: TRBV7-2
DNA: TGTGCCAGCAGCTGGCCGGGACGGGAAGACACTGAAGCTTTCTTT
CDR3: CASSWPGREDTEAFF

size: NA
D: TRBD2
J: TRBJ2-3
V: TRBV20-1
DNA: TGCAGTGCGACCCGAGCGGGGAGCACAGATACGCAGTATTTT
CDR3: CSATRAGSTDTQYF

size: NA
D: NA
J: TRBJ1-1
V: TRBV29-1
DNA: TGCAGCGTTGGAAACAGACAGAACACTGAAGCTTTCTTT
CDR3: CSVGNRQNTEAFF

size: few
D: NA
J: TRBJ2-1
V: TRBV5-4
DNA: TGTGCCAGCAGCTTGGACATTTTGGAGCAGTTCTTC
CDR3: CASSLDILEQFF

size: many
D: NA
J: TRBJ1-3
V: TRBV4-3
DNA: TGCGCCAGCAGCCAAGATATCTTAAACACCATATATTTT
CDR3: CASSQDILNTIYF

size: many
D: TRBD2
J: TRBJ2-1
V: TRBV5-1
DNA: TGTGCCAGCAGCAGGACTAGCGGGGGCAATGAGCAGTTCTTC
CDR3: CASSRTSGGNEQFF

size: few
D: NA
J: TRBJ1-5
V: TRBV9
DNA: TGTGCCAGCAGCGTACAGGGAGCTAGCAATCAGCCCCAGCATTTT
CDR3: CASSVQGASNQPQHF

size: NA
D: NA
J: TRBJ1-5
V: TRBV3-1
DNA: TGTGCCAGCAGCCAAGAACCAGGGTTAAATCAGCCCCAGCATTTT
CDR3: CASSQEPGLNQPQHF

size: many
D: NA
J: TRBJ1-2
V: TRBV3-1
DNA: TGTGCCAGCAGCCGGGACGGCGGCTATGGCTACACCTTC
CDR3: CASSRDGGYGYTF

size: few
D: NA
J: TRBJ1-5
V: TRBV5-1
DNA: TGCGCCAGCAGCTTCGAGGGGGAGCCCCAGCATTTT
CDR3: CASSFEGEPQHF